Below are 30 T cell receptor beta chains sequenced from a single sample in a study of cytomegalovirus exposure and HLA in healthy donors. Vbeta (60) and Jbeta (13) primers were used in the PCR. Clones were read by immunoSEQ multiplex PCR, and TCRdb kept only the in-frame ones, dropping some. Of roughly 150,000 clones in the sample, around four fifths were seen once. Sequenced material: PBMCs. Every receptor here comes from a boy between 2 and 10 years old in good health and CMV-seronegative.

The V gene is TRBV4-1, the J gene TRBJ1-2, with TRBD1 matching over 7 bases. The CDR3 length is 13 residues. Germline CDR1 and CDR2: MGHRA and YSYEKL. J was trimmed by 3 bases and V by 4 bases; bases with no gene match: 2. In DNA, the CDR3 is TGCGCCAGCAGCCCAGACAGGGACTATGGCTACACCTTC. The encoded protein is CASSPDRDYGYTF.

The chain combines TRBV23-1 with TRBJ2-3; 8 positions agree with TRBD2. TRBV23-1 is an ORF for which the function is uncertain. Trimming at V came to 3 bases and at J to 4 bases, leaving 9 bases not matched to a gene. This CDR3 is built from 16 residues. The CDR3 DNA follows: TGCGCCAGCAGTCATTATTTGGGACTAGGGTCAGATACGCAGTATTTT. It codes for CASSHYLGLGSDTQYF.

The chain recombines TRBV7-8 with TRBJ2-2; TRBD2 matches at 10 bases. The trim removed 0 bases at V and 1 base at J, leaving 2 bases unmatched. Germline CDR1 SGHVS, CDR2 FQNEAQ. The CDR3 extends over 17 amino acids. CDR3 sequence reads: CASSLAIAGGNTGELFF. DNA for the CDR3: TGTGCCAGCAGCTTAGCGATAGCGGGAGGGAACACCGGGGAGCTGTTTTTT.

V and J are TRBV10-2 and TRBJ2-5, with D possibly being TRBD2 (6 bases). The CDR3 is 14 residues long. Between the trimmed V and J ends, which lost 6 bases and 2 bases, there was a span of 13 bases. From germline, CDR1 is WSHSY and CDR2 SAAADI. The CDR3 bases are TGCGCCAGCAGGACCCAGCGGGCACAAGAGACCCAGTACTTC. It codes for CASRTQRAQETQYF.

The rearrangement links TRBV10-3 to TRBJ2-1, with 10 bases fitting TRBD1. The length of the CDR3 is 15 residues. Germline V gene sequence: CDR1 ENHRY, CDR2 SYGVKD. J gave up 4 bases and V 5 bases, and 5 bases lay outside the gene matches. In DNA form, the CDR3 reads TGTGCCATCAGTCACCCGGGACAGGGGTACAATGAGCAGTTCTTC. This sequence encodes CAISHPGQGYNEQFF.

The J gene is TRBJ2-3, the V gene TRBV5-6, with D perhaps TRBD1 (5 bases). V shed 5 bases and J shed 8 bases, with 24 bases lying between them. Germline V lookup: CDR1 SGHDT, CDR2 YYEEEE. The CDR3 is 16 amino acids. In DNA, the CDR3 is TGTGCCAGCAGAGATAGGAACTTAGGGGTGGTGAGTACGCAGTATTTT. This gives the protein CASRDRNLGVVSTQYF.

The chain recombines TRBV4-3 with TRBJ1-2; 7 nucleotides line up with TRBD1. V dropped 1 base and J dropped 0; count of bases not matched to a gene: 8. The CDR3 length is 17 residues. From germline, CDR1 is LGHNA and CDR2 YSLEER. This CDR3 reads CASSQVVSGGSNYGYTF. DNA for the CDR3: TGCGCCAGCAGCCAAGTTGTATCAGGGGGGTCTAACTATGGCTACACCTTC.

The chain uses TRBV7-8 and TRBJ1-1; D ambiguous. CDR3 length: 16 residues. With 5 bases removed from V and 0 bases from J, the gap between germline ends came to 16 bases. Germline lookup yields CDR1 SGHVS and CDR2 FQNEAQ. In DNA, the CDR3 is TGTGCCAGCAGCCCTTTTGAGGGCCGATTGAACACTGAAGCTTTCTTT. Translation: CASSPFEGRLNTEAFF.

The J gene is TRBJ2-5, the V gene TRBV7-7; a weak D match, TRBD2 (6 bases). Deletions cut 5 bases from V and 1 base from J, with 14 bases between. The CDR3 extends over 15 amino acids. The germline V gene has CDR1 SSHAT and CDR2 FNYEAQ (reference sequence). CDR3 sequence: CASSPLRGTQETQYF. As DNA, the CDR3 is TGTGCCAGCAGCCCACTCCGGGGGACCCAAGAGACCCAGTACTTC.

The chain has TRBV7-2 and TRBJ2-1, with TRBD2 identical over 12 bases. Trimming removed 5 bases from V and 2 bases from J; junction bases left unmatched: 7. This CDR3 contains 17 residues. Germline-derived CDR1 and CDR2 are SGHTA and FQGNSA. As DNA, the CDR3 is TGTGCCAGCAGCCCAACTAGCGGGGGGAGGCCCTACAATGAGCAGTTCTTC. Translated: CASSPTSGGRPYNEQFF.

Regarding this clone: Different DNA sequences within this sample yield the same CDR3. The CDR3 loop reads CASLKSGTLKYEQYF. The DNA of the CDR3 is TGTGCCAGCCTAAAGTCCGGGACATTAAAATACGAGCAGTACTTC. V and J are TRBV5-6 and TRBJ2-7, with D perhaps TRBD1 (6 bases). From germline, CDR1 is SGHDT and CDR2 YYEEEE. The CDR3 consists of 15 residues. V was trimmed by 7 bases and J by 4 bases, leaving 21 bases between them.

This clone was seen just once. This chain connects TRBV5-4 to TRBJ1-2, with 9 bases aligning to TRBD1. V lost 4 bases and J lost 3; bases outside the gene matches: 10. The germline CDR1 and CDR2 sequences are SGHNT and YYREEE (reference sequence). This CDR3 comprises 16 residues. The CDR3 loop is CASSRLQGALDYGYTF. The CDR3 DNA is TGTGCCAGCAGCAGATTACAGGGGGCCCTAGACTATGGCTACACCTTC.

This chain connects TRBV7-9 to TRBJ1-2; TRBD1 might be the D (5 bases). The CDR3 is 14 residues long. CDR1 SEHNR and CDR2 FQNEAQ come from the germline V gene (reference sequence). Deletions cut 1 base from V and 7 bases from J, with 13 bases between. CDR3 loop: CASSLEGQGFGYTF. The CDR3 region has the DNA TGTGCCAGCAGCTTAGAAGGGCAGGGTTTTGGCTACACCTTC.

This chain uses TRBV9 with TRBJ2-3, with D possibly TRBD2 on 8 matching bases. Looked up from germline, CDR1 is SGDLS and CDR2 is YYNGEE. The germline V and J ends were trimmed by 0 bases and 5 bases, with 13 bases remaining between them. There are 15 residues in the CDR3. This CDR3 reads CASSVAGGGVDTQYF. The CDR3 coding sequence is TGTGCCAGCAGCGTAGCGGGAGGGGGCGTAGATACGCAGTATTTT. The full variable domain, rest sourced from reference TRBV9 and TRBJ2-3, is DSGVTQTPKHLITATGQRVTLRCSPRSGDLSVYWYQQSLDQGLQFLIQYYNGEERAKGNILERFSAQQFPDLHSELNLSSLELGDSALYFCASSVAGGGVDTQYFGPGTRLTVL.

This chain links TRBV29-1 with TRBJ1-4; possible D gene TRBD1, 5 bases. CDR3 length: 13 residues. V lost 7 bases and J lost 8, with 17 bases in between. Germline CDR1 is SQVTM and CDR2 is ANQGSEA. This chain's CDR3 is CSAPRGEAEKLFF. The CDR3 DNA follows: TGCAGCGCCCCGAGAGGGGAGGCCGAAAAACTGTTTTTT.

The chain couples TRBV6-5 to TRBJ1-4; possibly TRBD1 for D (5 bases). The CDR3 extends over 15 amino acids. Trimming left V 6 bases short and J 8 bases short, with 19 bases between. Per germline, CDR1 MNHEY and CDR2 SVGAGI. The CDR3 nucleotides read TGTGCCAGCAGACAGGAGATGGGGATGAGGGAAAAACTGTTTTTT. The encoded protein is CASRQEMGMREKLFF.

This clone showed up just once. The genes are TRBV5-1 and TRBJ1-4, with TRBD1 identical over 11 bases. The V gene's germline CDR1 is SGHRS and CDR2 YFSETQ. The J segment lost 8 bases and the V segment lost 0 bases, leaving 6 bases of the junction unmatched. This CDR3 comprises 16 residues. The CDR3 nucleotides are TGCGCCAGCAGCTTGGTAGGGACAGGGGGAGAAGAAAAACTGTTTTTT. It yields the protein CASSLVGTGGEEKLFF.

This chain links TRBV11-2 with TRBJ2-7; a weak D match, TRBD2 (5 bases). Trimming stripped 2 bases from V and 2 bases from J, with 13 bases between. This CDR3 comprises 15 residues. The germline V gene encodes CDR1 SGHAT and CDR2 FQNNGV. The DNA of the CDR3 is TGTGCCAGCAGCTTACGGACTGTACCGACCTACGAGCAGTACGTC. Amino acids: CASSLRTVPTYEQYV.

This clone has a single count. This chain uses TRBV30 with TRBJ1-6, with 8 nucleotides matching TRBD1. Losses at the gene ends were 6 bases for V and 7 bases for J; bases not matched to a gene: 17. Germline V gene lookup returns CDR1 GTSNPN and CDR2 SVGIG (reference sequence). This CDR3 contains 17 residues. The CDR3 is CACTTGASSSGNSPLHF. CDR3 coding DNA: TGTGCCTGCACGACAGGGGCCAGTTCCTCGGGGAATTCACCCCTCCACTTT.

The gene calls are TRBV4-2 and TRBJ1-5; D may be TRBD1 (5 bases). The V end lost 0 bases, the J end lost 5 bases, and 11 bases lay between the germline ends. This CDR3 region has 15 residues. The germline gives CDR1 LGHNA, CDR2 YNFKEQ. The CDR3 is CASSQDPGMDQPQHF. DNA of the CDR3: TGTGCCAGCAGCCAAGACCCAGGGATGGATCAGCCCCAGCATTTT.

The rearrangement uses TRBV27 and TRBJ2-2, with TRBD2 matching 7 bases. Trimming took 5 bases from V and 4 from J; bases not matched to a gene: 7. The CDR3 is made up of 15 amino acids. The germline gives CDR1 MNHEY, CDR2 SMNVEV (reference sequence). The CDR3 DNA reads TGTGCCAGCAGTCCCTGGGGGGGGACCACCGGGGAGCTGTTTTTT. Residues: CASSPWGGTTGELFF.

This clone has just one count. The V call is TRBV5-6, the J call TRBJ1-1; unclear D gene. The CDR3 runs to 13 residues. Trimming pared 4 bases from V and 8 bases from J, leaving 15 bases between. CDR1 is SGHDT, CDR2 YYEEEE, per germline. DNA for the CDR3: TGTGCCAGCAGCCCCGGAGTGTATCGGGAAGCTTTCTTT. It is translated as CASSPGVYREAFF.

This clone was seen a handful of times. This chain connects TRBV10-3 to TRBJ1-2; D call uncertain. The CDR3 covers 13 residues. In germline, CDR1 is ENHRY, CDR2 SYGVKD. The V and J ends lost 2 bases and 5 bases respectively, with 9 bases between them. This chain's CDR3 is CAISEGSRYGYTF. The CDR3 nucleotides read TGTGCCATCAGTGAGGGTAGTCGGTATGGCTACACCTTC.

The chain joins TRBV9 to TRBJ1-2, with D unresolved. Germline assignment: CDR1 SGDLS and CDR2 YYNGEE. V shed 0 bases and J shed 1 base, with 4 bases lying between them. This CDR3 has 13 residues. CDR3 sequence reads: CASSVDFNYGYTF. The CDR3 DNA reads TGTGCCAGCAGCGTAGACTTTAACTATGGCTACACCTTC. Complete variable domain (other parts from reference TRBV9 and TRBJ1-2): DSGVTQTPKHLITATGQRVTLRCSPRSGDLSVYWYQQSLDQGLQFLIQYYNGEERAKGNILERFSAQQFPDLHSELNLSSLELGDSALYFCASSVDFNYGYTFGSGTRLTVV.

The chain is built from TRBV7-9 and TRBJ1-4, with D tentatively TRBD1 (5 bases). Germline lookup yields CDR1 SEHNR and CDR2 FQNEAQ (reference sequence). V was pared by 4 bases and J by 0 bases, with 12 bases between. The CDR3 has 16 amino acids. In DNA form, the CDR3 reads TGTGCCAGCAGCTCCCGGGGGGGTGCAACTAATGAAAAACTGTTTTTT. As protein: CASSSRGGATNEKLFF.

The CDR3, as DNA: TGTGCCAGCAGCTTTAGCGGGAAGAAAGGCGGGGAGCTGTTTTTT. Translated, it gives CASSFSGKKGGELFF. The J gene is TRBJ2-2, the V gene TRBV5-6, with TRBD2 identical over 8 bases. The CDR3 runs 15 residues. From germline, CDR1 is SGHDT and CDR2 YYEEEE. Trimming cost V 2 bases and J 7 bases; bases outside gene matches: 7. Variable domain in full (rest from reference TRBV5-6 and TRBJ2-2): DAGVTQSPTHLIKTRGQQVTLRCSPKSGHDTVSWYQQALGQGPQFIFQYYEEEERQRGNFPDRFSGHQFPNYSSELNVNALLLGDSALYLCASSFSGKKGGELFFGEGSRLTVL.

J is TRBJ1-1 and V is TRBV7-8; D gene uncertain. The CDR3 spans 14 residues. Per germline, CDR1 SGHVS and CDR2 FQNEAQ. Trimming took off 8 bases at V and 6 bases at J, with 19 bases between the two ends. CDR3 DNA: TGTGCCAGCGGTCCCGCGGCGGGCCACGCTGAAGCTTTCTTT. Encoded protein: CASGPAAGHAEAFF.

The chain combines TRBV7-9 with TRBJ2-5; 15 nucleotides match TRBD2. Looked up from germline, CDR1 is SEHNR and CDR2 is FQNEAQ (reference sequence). The trim removed 5 bases at V and 1 base at J, leaving 8 bases unmatched. The CDR3 is 18 residues long. In DNA form, the CDR3 reads TGTGCCAGCAGCCGTCCCGGGACTAGCGGGGGGCGCCAAGAGACCCAGTACTTC. Translation gives CASSRPGTSGGRQETQYF.

The CDR3 coding sequence is TGTGCCTGGAGTGTTACCAGGGCCAATCAGCCCCAGCATTTT. Amino acids: CAWSVTRANQPQHF. This chain links TRBV30 with TRBJ1-5; weak D call: TRBD1 (5 bases). The germline V and J ends were trimmed by 0 bases and 3 bases, with 9 bases remaining between them. The germline V gene has CDR1 GTSNPN and CDR2 SVGIG (reference sequence). This CDR3 is built from 14 residues.

The chain is built from TRBV7-9 and TRBJ1-2; D may be TRBD1 (5 bases). The CDR3 covers 19 residues. Per germline, CDR1 SEHNR and CDR2 FQNEAQ (reference sequence). Trimming shortened V by 0 bases and J by 3 bases, and 23 bases separated the two germline ends. CDR3 residues: CASSLALMGGATSDYGYTF. The CDR3, as DNA: TGTGCCAGCAGCTTAGCGTTAATGGGGGGTGCCACTAGTGACTATGGCTACACCTTC.